The rows below give T cell receptor beta chains drawn from one sample of a study of regulatory T cells in long-lasting Graves disease. TCRdb re-called the multiplex PCR reads with MiXCR, one entry per CDR3 protein. Of almost 350,000 distinct CDR3 sequences listed, roughly 21% were seen once; the top ten hold 29%. The sample consisted of peripheral blood mononuclear cells (PBMCs), taken when the disease was refractory, from a patient treated with antithyroid drugs. These receptors originate from a female donor with Graves disease. CDR3s include the opening cysteine and the closing phenylalanine or tryptophan. Fields, in order: D gene, clone size, V gene, J gene, CDR3 DNA, CDR3 protein. A D gene is named only where the DNA matches it firmly. The size field is filled for only some rows; it gives once, few, many or a size class.

-	many	TRBV28	TRBJ2-6	TGTGCCAGCGGTGGGAGACAGGTCTACCTTGAGGCCAACGTCCTGACTTTC	CASGGRQVYLEANVLTF
-	many	TRBV27	TRBJ2-7	TGTGCCAGCAGTTTGGGTTTCCCAGGCCACGAGCAGTACTTC	CASSLGFPGHEQYF
-	-	TRBV2	TRBJ2-2	TGTGCCAGCATTCGGGGGATCCCGAACACCGGGGAGCTGTTTTTT	CASIRGIPNTGELFF
TRBD1	-	TRBV19	TRBJ2-2	TGTGCCAGTAGCGACAGGGGGCGAAACACCGGGAAGCTGTTTTTT	CASSDRGRNTGKLFF
-	-	TRBV7-2	TRBJ2-7	TGTGCCAGCAGCTTAGGAGGGAGCAGCCACGAGCAGTACTTC	CASSLGGSSHEQYF
-	-	TRBV7-9	TRBJ2-1	TGTGCCAGCAGCCCCAGGGAGGCGTTCTACAATGAGCAGTTCTTC	CASSPREAFYNEQFF
TRBD1	many	TRBV11-2	TRBJ2-7	TGTGCCAGCAGCTTAGGACAGGGGTGGTACGAGCAGTACTTC	CASSLGQGWYEQYF
-	many	TRBV2	TRBJ2-5	TGTGCCAGCAGTGAAGGGCCGAGTCAAGAGACCCAGTACTTC	CASSEGPSQETQYF
-	few	TRBV19	TRBJ1-5	TGTGCCAGTAGTTCCCATGAACCGGTCGTCGGGTCTAATCAGCCCCAGCATTTT	CASSSHEPVVGSNQPQHF
TRBD1	many	TRBV12-3/TRBV12-4	TRBJ2-7	TGTGCCAGCAGCTGGGACAGGGTCTACGAGCAGTACTTC	CASSWDRVYEQYF
TRBD1	many	TRBV6-2/TRBV6-3	TRBJ2-5	TGTGCCAGCAGTTCAATTCCGGACAGGGATTTTCAGACCCAGTACTTC	CASSSIPDRDFQTQYF
-	-	TRBV7-9	TRBJ1-3	TGTGCCAGCAGCTTGCCTCTGGCGAAGACAGCACCCAAACCTCACTCTGGAAACACCATATATTTT	CASSLPLAKTAPKPHSGNTIYF
-	many	TRBV7-9	TRBJ1-4	TGTGCCAGCAGCTTAGCATCCGGGAGGGATAATGAAAAACTGTTTTTT	CASSLASGRDNEKLFF
-	many	TRBV5-1	TRBJ1-4	TGCGCCAGCAGGCAACACGGGGAAAAACTGTTTTTT	CASRQHGEKLFF
TRBD1	many	TRBV10-2	TRBJ1-5	TGCGCCAGCAGTGAGGGGACAGGGAGACAGCCCCAGCATTTT	CASSEGTGRQPQHF
-	many	TRBV7-2	TRBJ1-1	TGTGCCAGCAGCCCAAGGCCGGGACCTTTGCTCACTGAAGCTTTCTTT	CASSPRPGPLLTEAFF
TRBD1	-	TRBV12-3/TRBV12-4	TRBJ1-5	TGTGCCAGCAGTTTAACAGGGGGCCAACAGCCCCAGCATTTT	CASSLTGGQQPQHF
TRBD1	many	TRBV25-1	TRBJ1-6	TGTGCCAGCAGTGTCAGGGGGCACGATCACCTCCACTTT	CASSVRGHDHLHF
TRBD1	many	TRBV7-9	TRBJ1-1	TGTGCCAGCAGCCGTGGGACAGCGAACACTGAAGCTTTCTTT	CASSRGTANTEAFF
TRBD1	once	TRBV14	TRBJ2-7	TGTGCCAGCAGCTCGGGCGGGACAGGCAAATACGAGCAGTACTTC	CASSSGGTGKYEQYF
-	many	TRBV18	TRBJ1-2	TGTGCCAGCTCACCCAGGGGTGTCGGCTACACCTTC	CASSPRGVGYTF
TRBD1	-	TRBV7-9	TRBJ1-1	TGTGCCAGCACCTCGGGACAGGGGGCATTCTGGACTGAAGCTTTCTTT	CASTSGQGAFWTEAFF
TRBD2	few	TRBV20-1	TRBJ2-7	TGCAGTGCTAGAGGCTTTAGCGGGGGGAGCTCCTACGAGCAGTACTTC	CSARGFSGGSSYEQYF
TRBD1	many	TRBV6-1	TRBJ2-7	TGTGCCAGCAGCGCGATCCGGGACAGGGAGTACGAGCAGTACTTC	CASSAIRDREYEQYF
-	-	TRBV19	TRBJ2-1	TGTGCCAGTAGACCCGGGACCAACTACAATGAGCAGTTCTTC	CASRPGTNYNEQFF
-	few	TRBV5-1	TRBJ2-7	TGCGCCAGCAGCTCCCGGACAAGCCCGTACGAGCAGTACTTC	CASSSRTSPYEQYF
-	-	TRBV28	TRBJ2-4	TGTGCCAGCAGCCCATTGGGGGGAAAAAACATTCAGTACTTC	CASSPLGGKNIQYF
-	many	TRBV27	TRBJ1-2	TGTGCCAGCAGTCCAACCCCCAGGGCTAACTATGGCTACACCTTC	CASSPTPRANYGYTF
-	many	TRBV10-3	TRBJ1-2	TGTGCCATCAGTGAGTACAGAGGTGATGGCTACACCTTC	CAISEYRGDGYTF
-	-	TRBV27	TRBJ2-7	TGTGCCAGCAGACCCATGGGCGCCTACGAGCAGTACTTC	CASRPMGAYEQYF
TRBD1	many	TRBV7-2	TRBJ1-2	TGTGCCAGCAGCTTAGTTCAGGGGGCCTATGGCTACACCTTC	CASSLVQGAYGYTF
-	-	TRBV12-3/TRBV12-4	TRBJ1-2	TGTGCCAGCAGTTTAGCGCGACAGATTAACTATGGCTACACCTTC	CASSLARQINYGYTF
-	many	TRBV12-3/TRBV12-4	TRBJ2-2	TGTGCCAGCAGTAGACTGGGGACCGGGGAGCTGTTTTTT	CASSRLGTGELFF
-	-	TRBV20-1	TRBJ2-5	TGCAGTGCTAGAGATAACAAGCCGACCTCGAAGGCCCAGTACTTC	CSARDNKPTSKAQYF
TRBD1	few	TRBV27	TRBJ1-2	TGTGCCAGTTACAGGGGCGGGCTTGGCTACACCTTC	CASYRGGLGYTF
-	few	TRBV12-3/TRBV12-4	TRBJ1-3	TGTGCCAGCAGTTCGAGGGGAACTGGAAACACCATATATTTT	CASSSRGTGNTIYF
TRBD2	many	TRBV11-2	TRBJ2-5	TGTGCCAGCAGCTTAGTTCTTAGCGGGAGCCAAGAGACCCAGTACTTC	CASSLVLSGSQETQYF
TRBD2	-	TRBV19	TRBJ2-7	TGTGCCAGTAGTATGAGGCTAGCGGGAGCCGGAGAGCAGTACTTC	CASSMRLAGAGEQYF
TRBD2	many	TRBV7-8	TRBJ2-5	TGTGCCAGCAGCTCCCGGACTAGCCTAGGGACCCAGTACTTC	CASSSRTSLGTQYF
-	many	TRBV7-4	TRBJ2-5	TGTGCCAGCAGCCGCAGGGGCATGGAGACCCAGTACTTC	CASSRRGMETQYF
TRBD1	-	TRBV6-2/TRBV6-3	TRBJ1-1	TGTGCCAGCAGTTACAATATAGGGACAGGGCTCACGGGGACTGAAGCTTTCTTT	CASSYNIGTGLTGTEAFF
TRBD2	many	TRBV7-9	TRBJ2-5	TGTGCCAGCAGCCGAGCGGGGGGGAAGGAGACCCAGTACTTC	CASSRAGGKETQYF
-	many	TRBV11-2	TRBJ1-2	TGTGCCAGCAGCCTTAGGGGAATGAGGACCTACACCTTC	CASSLRGMRTYTF
-	many	TRBV2	TRBJ1-6	TGTGCCAGTCCCCGGGGGAGGGATTCACCCCTCCACTTT	CASPRGRDSPLHF
-	many	TRBV11-2	TRBJ1-6	TGTGCCAGCAGCTTAGTCCCAGGTGGAAATTCACCCCTCCACTTT	CASSLVPGGNSPLHF
-	once	TRBV7-2	TRBJ1-2	TGTGCCAGCAGCTTAATGTATCCTCCCTATGGCTACACCTTC	CASSLMYPPYGYTF
-	many	TRBV2	TRBJ1-1	TGTGCCAGCAGGGGGACCCCCATGAACACTGAAGCTTTCTTT	CASRGTPMNTEAFF
TRBD2	-	TRBV3-1	TRBJ2-1	TGTGCCAGCAGCCAAGTCGGCGCGGGGGTGGGGCAGTTCTTC	CASSQVGAGVGQFF
-	many	TRBV2	TRBJ2-7	TGTGCCAGCAGTGAAGGGCTCCAGTACGAGCAGTACTTC	CASSEGLQYEQYF
-	many	TRBV20-1	TRBJ1-5	TGCAGTGCTAGAGTGGCAGGGGGCAATCAGCCCCAGCATTTT	CSARVAGGNQPQHF
-	-	TRBV2	TRBJ1-2	TGTGCCAGCAGTGGGGCAGAATCTAACTATGGCTACACCTTC	CASSGAESNYGYTF
-	-	TRBV6-5	TRBJ1-1	TGTGCCAGCAGTTGGACCAGTGGGGCTGAAGCTTTCTTT	CASSWTSGAEAFF
TRBD1	-	TRBV29-1	TRBJ1-2	TGCAGCGCCATGGGACAGTATGGCTACACCTTC	CSAMGQYGYTF
-	-	TRBV12-3/TRBV12-4	TRBJ2-5	TGTGCCAGCACCTTCGGGCTTTTGGAGACCCAGTACTTC	CASTFGLLETQYF
TRBD1	-	TRBV3-1	TRBJ1-4	TGTGCCAGCAGCCCGGGCGGGACAGGGCATGAAAAACTGTTTTTT	CASSPGGTGHEKLFF
-	many	TRBV24-1	TRBJ2-7	TGTGCCACCAGTGATCCGGCCTTGCGGCAGCAGTACTTC	CATSDPALRQQYF
-	-	TRBV7-9	TRBJ2-7	TGTGCCAGCAGCTTGGGCCGGCCAGACGAGCAGTACTTC	CASSLGRPDEQYF
-	-	TRBV14	TRBJ1-4	TGTGCCAGCAGCCAAGTATCGGGTTGGTGGGATGAAAAACTGTTTTTT	CASSQVSGWWDEKLFF